Shown below are 15 T cell receptor beta chains from a single sample sequenced in a study of blood T cell repertoires in COVID-19. Data came from immunoSEQ multiplex PCR; TCRdb stores just in-frame clones and leaves some out. The sample holds fewer than 100,000 clones; roughly nine tenths are singletons and the top ten take around a sixth. Source material: peripheral blood. The receptors come from a man aged 80 or over in a cohort sampled during active COVID-19.

V is TRBV11-2 and J is TRBJ1-1; D is ambiguous. The germline CDR1 and CDR2 sequences are SGHAT and FQNNGV. Trimming took 1 base from V and 7 from J, leaving 10 bases between them. This CDR3 is 13 amino acids long. CDR3 residues: CASSLVAPLEAFF. The CDR3 nucleotides read TGTGCCAGCAGCTTAGTAGCTCCGCTTGAAGCTTTCTTT.

This clone was recorded once. The gene calls are TRBV6-5 and TRBJ2-7; TRBD1 aligns across 7 bases. Germline CDR1 MNHEY, CDR2 SVGAGI. The CDR3 covers 12 residues. The V segment lost 4 bases and the J segment 3 bases; nucleotides outside the gene matches: 0. CDR3 in DNA: TGTGCCAGCAGTTGGGACAGCTACGAGCAGTACTTC. Amino acid sequence: CASSWDSYEQYF.

The chain is built from TRBV11-2 and TRBJ2-1, with 7 bases lining up with TRBD1. This CDR3 has 12 residues. V dropped 1 base and J dropped 13; count of bases not matched to a gene: 4. Germline CDR1 and CDR2: SGHAT and FQNNGV. The CDR3 bases are TGTGCCAGCAGCTTAGGGACAGGTCTACAGTTCTTC. This codes for CASSLGTGLQFF. Full variable domain (outside the CDR3, taken from reference TRBV11-2 and TRBJ2-1): EAGVAQSPRYKIIEKRQSVAFWCNPISGHATLYWYQQILGQGPKLLIQFQNNGVVDDSQLPKDRFSAERLKGVDSTLKIQPAKLEDSAVYLCASSLGTGLQFFGPGTRLTVL.

The chain couples TRBV7-9 to TRBJ2-3, with D maybe TRBD2 (6 bases). This CDR3 contains 15 residues. Germline CDR1 SEHNR, CDR2 FQNEAQ (reference sequence). Trimming left V 5 bases short and J 4 bases short, with 16 bases between. In DNA form, the CDR3 reads TGTGCCAGCAGCCAGGCGGGGAGAGTTTCAGATACGCAGTATTTT. Protein sequence: CASSQAGRVSDTQYF.

This chain uses TRBV5-4 with TRBJ2-3, with D tentatively TRBD2 (6 bases). V was shortened by 4 bases and J by 0 bases, with 18 bases between the two germline ends. This CDR3 has 17 amino acids. Germline CDR1 SGHNT, CDR2 YYREEE (reference sequence). DNA of the CDR3: TGTGCCAGCAGCCCCCGGAGGGCAACCTTCAGCACAGATACGCAGTATTTT. This gives the protein CASSPRRATFSTDTQYF.

The chain couples TRBV2 to TRBJ1-4; unclear D gene. The CDR3 covers 14 residues. From germline, CDR1 is SNHLY and CDR2 FYNNEI. Trimming took 2 bases from V and 2 from J, leaving 6 bases between them. The CDR3 DNA is TGTGCCAGCAGTGAAAGTCAGACTAATGAAAAACTGTTTTTT. Protein product: CASSESQTNEKLFF.

V is TRBV10-3 and J is TRBJ2-5; 10 positions match TRBD1. Trimming at V came to 3 bases and at J to 5 bases, leaving 6 bases not matched to a gene. The germline gives CDR1 ENHRY, CDR2 SYGVKD. The CDR3 is 15 residues long. The CDR3 sequence is CAISDAGQGSETQYF. CDR3 bases: TGTGCCATCAGTGACGCGGGACAGGGGTCGGAGACCCAGTACTTC.

In this sample, this clone turned up once. The chain couples TRBV19 to TRBJ1-5; D is undetermined. V lost 0 bases and J lost 1, with 13 bases in between. Germline V gene sequence: CDR1 LNHDA, CDR2 SQIVND (reference sequence). The CDR3 is made up of 17 amino acids. CDR3 sequence (DNA): TGTGCCAGTAGTATAGATACCCCCGCGAACAGCAATCAGCCCCAGCATTTT. It is translated as CASSIDTPANSNQPQHF.

This rearrangement joins TRBV5-1 to TRBJ1-2; 8 bases line up with TRBD1. The CDR3 runs to 14 residues. Germline loops: CDR1 SGHRS, CDR2 YFSETQ. Trimming removed 2 bases from V and 8 bases from J; junction bases left unmatched: 8. The CDR3 sequence: CASSLPDRGGGYTF. In DNA, the CDR3 is TGCGCCAGCAGCTTACCTGACAGGGGAGGGGGCTACACCTTC. Using reference TRBV5-1 and TRBJ1-2 for the parts outside the CDR3, the full variable domain is KAGVTQTPRYLIKTRGQQVTLSCSPISGHRSVSWYQQTPGQGLQFLFEYFSETQRNKGNFPGRFSGRQFSNSRSEMNVSTLELGDSALYLCASSLPDRGGGYTFGSGTRLTVV.

V gene TRBV29-1 combines with J gene TRBJ2-5, with TRBD2 matching over 12 bases. The CDR3 is made up of 15 amino acids. Unmatched junction bases numbered 5, after V lost 1 base and J lost 5 bases. Germline CDR1 SQVTM, CDR2 ANQGSEA. CDR3 residues: CSVEGLAGGFETQYF. For the CDR3, the DNA is TGCAGCGTTGAAGGGCTAGCGGGGGGGTTCGAGACCCAGTACTTC.

The rearrangement uses TRBV10-2 and TRBJ1-5; 7 nucleotides agree with TRBD1. CDR1 WSHSY and CDR2 SAAADI come from the germline V gene. The CDR3 contains 15 residues. V lost 5 bases, J lost 3 bases, and 7 bases stayed unmatched. The CDR3 nucleotides read TGCGCCAGCAGTCCTCCCGGGACAGCCAATCAGCCCCAGCATTTT. Translation gives CASSPPGTANQPQHF.

The CDR3 nucleotides read TGTGCCAGCAGCTTAGCTGCAGTACCCTACGAGCAGTACTTC. It yields the protein CASSLAAVPYEQYF. This rearrangement joins TRBV7-9 to TRBJ2-7; D is unresolved. Germline V lookup: CDR1 SEHNR, CDR2 FQNEAQ (reference sequence). Trimming shortened V by 0 bases and J by 2 bases, and 8 bases separated the two germline ends. The CDR3 is made up of 14 amino acids. Complete variable domain (other parts from reference TRBV7-9 and TRBJ2-7): DTGVSQNPRHKITKRGQNVTFRCDPISEHNRLYWYRQTLGQGPEFLTYFQNEAQLEKSRLLSDRFSAERPKGSFSTLEIQRTEQGDSAMYLCASSLAAVPYEQYFGPGTRLTVT.

This rearrangement joins TRBV18 to TRBJ1-4; no clear D gene. V shed 3 bases and J shed 13 bases, with 15 bases lying between them. Germline V lookup: CDR1 KGHSH, CDR2 LQKENI. This CDR3 comprises 13 residues. The CDR3 DNA follows: TGTGCCAGCTCACCCCGACCCGCCAGCGGACTGTTTTTT. Encoded protein: CASSPRPASGLFF.

The table lists this clone with a count of one. The chain joins TRBV3-1 (or the pseudogene TRBV3-2) to TRBJ2-1, with D possibly TRBD2 on 5 matching bases. CDR3 length: 16 residues. Trimming took 1 base from V and 7 from J, leaving 17 bases between them. The germline V gene has CDR1 LGHDT and CDR2 YNNKEL (reference sequence). The CDR3 is CASSQVTGSRANEQFF. The DNA of the CDR3 is TGTGCCAGCAGCCAAGTGACTGGGAGTCGGGCGAATGAGCAGTTCTTC.

The chain uses TRBV4-1 and TRBJ2-7, with 9 bases matching TRBD1. V shed 2 bases, J shed 3 bases, and the junction held 5 bases outside the gene matches. This CDR3 contains 15 residues. The germline CDR1 and CDR2 sequences are MGHRA and YSYEKL. DNA for the CDR3: TGCGCCAGCAGCCAACCAGGACAGGGGATCTACGAGCAGTACTTC. The encoded protein is CASSQPGQGIYEQYF.